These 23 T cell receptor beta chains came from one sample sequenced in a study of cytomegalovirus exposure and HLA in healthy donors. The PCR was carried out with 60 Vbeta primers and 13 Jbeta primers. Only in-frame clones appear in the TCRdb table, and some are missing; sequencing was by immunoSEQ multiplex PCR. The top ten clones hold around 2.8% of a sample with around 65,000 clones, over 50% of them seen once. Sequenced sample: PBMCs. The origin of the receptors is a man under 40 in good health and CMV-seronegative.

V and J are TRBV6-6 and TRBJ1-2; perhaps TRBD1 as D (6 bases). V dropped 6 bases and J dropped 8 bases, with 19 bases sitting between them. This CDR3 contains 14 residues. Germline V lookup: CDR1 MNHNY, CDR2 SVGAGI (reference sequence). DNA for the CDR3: TGTGCCAGCAGGATCCAGGGGACCCGATCGGGCTACACCTTC. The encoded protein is CASRIQGTRSGYTF.

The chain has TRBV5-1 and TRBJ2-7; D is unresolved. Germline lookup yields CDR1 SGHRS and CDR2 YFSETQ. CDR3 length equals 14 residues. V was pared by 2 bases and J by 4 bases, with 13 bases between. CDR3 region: CASSFEAPHYEQYF. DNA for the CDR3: TGCGCCAGCAGCTTTGAGGCCCCCCATTACGAGCAGTACTTC.

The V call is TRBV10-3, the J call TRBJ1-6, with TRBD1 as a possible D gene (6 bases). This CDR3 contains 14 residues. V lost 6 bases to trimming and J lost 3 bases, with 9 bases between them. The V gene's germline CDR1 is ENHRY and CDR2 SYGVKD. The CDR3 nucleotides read TGTGCCATCAGGGACAGCCTCTATAATTCACCCCTCCACTTT. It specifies CAIRDSLYNSPLHF.

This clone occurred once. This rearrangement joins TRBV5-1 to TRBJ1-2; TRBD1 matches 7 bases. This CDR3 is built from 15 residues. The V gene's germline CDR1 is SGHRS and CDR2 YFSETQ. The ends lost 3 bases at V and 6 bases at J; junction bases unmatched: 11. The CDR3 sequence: CASSSDDRDGHGYTF. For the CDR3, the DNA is TGCGCCAGCAGCTCGGACGACAGGGATGGTCATGGCTACACCTTC.

The CDR3 nucleotides read TGTGCCAGCAGTAACAGGGGATGGGACACTGAAGCTTTCTTT. Amino acid sequence: CASSNRGWDTEAFF. The chain employs TRBV6-5 and TRBJ1-1; 7 positions agree with TRBD1. V trimming: 5 bases; J trimming: 3 bases; junction bases outside the gene matches: 6. The CDR3 extends over 14 amino acids. Germline V lookup: CDR1 MNHEY, CDR2 SVGAGI.

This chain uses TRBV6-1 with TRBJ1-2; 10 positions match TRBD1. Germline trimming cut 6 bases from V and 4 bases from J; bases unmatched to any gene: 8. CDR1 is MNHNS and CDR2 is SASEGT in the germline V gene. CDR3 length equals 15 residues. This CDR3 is CASSESRTGGYGYTF. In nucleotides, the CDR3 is TGTGCCAGCAGCGAATCGAGGACAGGGGGCTATGGCTACACCTTC.

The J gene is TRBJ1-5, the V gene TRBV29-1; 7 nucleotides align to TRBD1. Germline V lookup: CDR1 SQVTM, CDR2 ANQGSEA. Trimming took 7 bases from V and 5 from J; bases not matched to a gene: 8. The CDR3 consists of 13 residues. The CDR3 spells CSATDRDDQPQHF. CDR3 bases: TGCAGCGCAACAGACAGGGACGATCAGCCCCAGCATTTT.

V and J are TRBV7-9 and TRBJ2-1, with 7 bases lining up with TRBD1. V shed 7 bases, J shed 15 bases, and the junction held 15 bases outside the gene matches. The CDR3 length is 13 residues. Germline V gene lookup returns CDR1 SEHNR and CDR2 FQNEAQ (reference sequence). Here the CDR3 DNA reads TGTGCCAGCACCCCCTGGACAGGCACCGGGCGGTTCTTC. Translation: CASTPWTGTGRFF.

The CDR3 here is CASGLRTGWPYEQYF. CDR3 sequence (DNA): TGTGCTAGTGGTTTGAGAACAGGGTGGCCCTACGAGCAGTACTTC. This sequence joins TRBV12-5 and TRBJ2-7; possibly TRBD1 for D (6 bases). Between the trimmed V and J ends, which lost 2 bases and 2 bases, there was a span of 13 bases. The CDR3 sequence is 15 residues long. Germline CDR1 and CDR2: LGHNT and FRNRAP.

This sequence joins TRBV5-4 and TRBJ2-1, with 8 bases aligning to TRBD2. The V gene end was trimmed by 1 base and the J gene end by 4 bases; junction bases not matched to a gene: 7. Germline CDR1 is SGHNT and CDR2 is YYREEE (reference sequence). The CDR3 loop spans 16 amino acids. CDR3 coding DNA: TGTGCCAGCAGCTTGTTAGGAGCGGGGGATTACAATGAGCAGTTCTTC. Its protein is CASSLLGAGDYNEQFF. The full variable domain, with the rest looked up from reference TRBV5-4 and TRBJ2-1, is ETGVTQSPTHLIKTRGQQVTLRCSSQSGHNTVSWYQQALGQGPQFIFQYYREEENGRGNFPPRFSGLQFPNYSSELNVNALELDDSALYLCASSLLGAGDYNEQFFGPGTRLTVL.

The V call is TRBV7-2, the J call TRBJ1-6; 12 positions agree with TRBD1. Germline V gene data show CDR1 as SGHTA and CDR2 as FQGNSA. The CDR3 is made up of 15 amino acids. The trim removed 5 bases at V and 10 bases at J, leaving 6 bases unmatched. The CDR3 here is CASSPTGTGGSPLHF. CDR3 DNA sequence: TGTGCCAGCAGCCCTACCGGGACAGGGGGCTCACCCCTCCACTTT.

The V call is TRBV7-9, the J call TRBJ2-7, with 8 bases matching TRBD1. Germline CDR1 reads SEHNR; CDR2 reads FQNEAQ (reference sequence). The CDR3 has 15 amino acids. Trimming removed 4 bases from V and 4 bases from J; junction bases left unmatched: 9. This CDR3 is CASSSSRDRSYEQYF. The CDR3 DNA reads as TGTGCCAGCAGCTCGAGCCGGGACAGGAGTTACGAGCAGTACTTC.

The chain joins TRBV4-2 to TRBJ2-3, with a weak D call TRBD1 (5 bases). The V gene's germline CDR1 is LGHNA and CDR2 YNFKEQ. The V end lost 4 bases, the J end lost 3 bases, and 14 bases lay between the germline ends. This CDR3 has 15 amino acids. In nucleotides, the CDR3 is TGTGCCAGCAGCCCGGCGGACCAGGGTACAGATACGCAGTATTTT. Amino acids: CASSPADQGTDTQYF.

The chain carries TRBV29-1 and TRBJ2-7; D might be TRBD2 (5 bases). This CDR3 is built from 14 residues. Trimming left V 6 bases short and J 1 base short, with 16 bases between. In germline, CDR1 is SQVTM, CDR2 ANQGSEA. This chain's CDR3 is CSVATGIVSYEQYF. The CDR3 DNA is TGCAGCGTAGCGACCGGGATCGTTTCCTACGAGCAGTACTTC.

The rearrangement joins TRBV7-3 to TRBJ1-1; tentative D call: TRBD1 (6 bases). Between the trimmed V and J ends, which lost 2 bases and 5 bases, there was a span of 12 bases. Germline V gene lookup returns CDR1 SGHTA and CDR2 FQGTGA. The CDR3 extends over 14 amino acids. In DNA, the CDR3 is TGTGCCAGCAGCTTATCAGGGGTTCGAACTGAAGCTTTCTTT. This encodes CASSLSGVRTEAFF.

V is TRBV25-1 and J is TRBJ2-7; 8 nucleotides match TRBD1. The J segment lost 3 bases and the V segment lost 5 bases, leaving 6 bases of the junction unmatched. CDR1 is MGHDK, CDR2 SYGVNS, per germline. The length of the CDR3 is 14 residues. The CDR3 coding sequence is TGTGCCAGCAGTCAAACTGACAGGGGCTACGAGCAGTACTTC. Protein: CASSQTDRGYEQYF.

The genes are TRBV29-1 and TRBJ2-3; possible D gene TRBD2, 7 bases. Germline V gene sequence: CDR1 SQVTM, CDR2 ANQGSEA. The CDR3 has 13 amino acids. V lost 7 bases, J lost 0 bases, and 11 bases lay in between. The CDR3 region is CSGGGHSTDTQYF. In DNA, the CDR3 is TGCAGCGGGGGGGGCCACAGCACAGATACGCAGTATTTT.

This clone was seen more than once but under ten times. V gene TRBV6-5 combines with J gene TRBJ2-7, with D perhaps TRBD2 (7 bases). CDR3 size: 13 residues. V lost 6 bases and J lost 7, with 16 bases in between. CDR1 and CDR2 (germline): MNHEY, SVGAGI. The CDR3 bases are TGTGCCAGCAGCCCCGGGGGGCCAGAAGAGCAGTACTTC. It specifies CASSPGGPEEQYF.

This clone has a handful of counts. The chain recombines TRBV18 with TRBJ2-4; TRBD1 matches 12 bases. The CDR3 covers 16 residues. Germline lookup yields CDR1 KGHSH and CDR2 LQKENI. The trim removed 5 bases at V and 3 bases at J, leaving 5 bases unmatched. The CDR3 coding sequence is TGTGCCAGCTCATGGGACAGGGGGCCGGACAAAAACATTCAGTACTTC. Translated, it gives CASSWDRGPDKNIQYF.

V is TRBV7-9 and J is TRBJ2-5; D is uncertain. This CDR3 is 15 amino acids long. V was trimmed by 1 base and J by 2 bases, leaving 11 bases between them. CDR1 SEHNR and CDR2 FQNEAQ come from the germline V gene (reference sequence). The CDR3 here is CASSLGRRAQETQYF. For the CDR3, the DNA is TGTGCCAGCAGCTTAGGGAGAAGAGCACAAGAGACCCAGTACTTC.

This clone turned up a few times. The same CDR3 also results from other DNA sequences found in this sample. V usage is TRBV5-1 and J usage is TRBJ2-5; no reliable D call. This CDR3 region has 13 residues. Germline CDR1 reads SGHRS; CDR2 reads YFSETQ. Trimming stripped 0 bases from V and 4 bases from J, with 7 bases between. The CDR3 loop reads CASSLGGGETQYF. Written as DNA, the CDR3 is TGCGCCAGCAGCTTGGGCGGTGGAGAGACCCAGTACTTC.

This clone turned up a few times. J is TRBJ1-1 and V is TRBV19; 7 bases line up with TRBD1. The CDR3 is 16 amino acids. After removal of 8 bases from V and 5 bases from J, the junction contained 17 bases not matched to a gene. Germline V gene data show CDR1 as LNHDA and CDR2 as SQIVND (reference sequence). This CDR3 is CASGTQTTGWGTEAFF. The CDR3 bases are TGTGCCAGTGGTACCCAAACGACAGGGTGGGGGACTGAAGCTTTCTTT. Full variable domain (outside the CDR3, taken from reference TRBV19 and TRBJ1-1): DGGITQSPKYLFRKEGQNVTLSCEQNLNHDAMYWYRQDPGQGLRLIYYSQIVNDFQKGDIAEGYSVSREKKESFPLTVTSAQKNPTAFYLCASGTQTTGWGTEAFFGQGTRLTVV.

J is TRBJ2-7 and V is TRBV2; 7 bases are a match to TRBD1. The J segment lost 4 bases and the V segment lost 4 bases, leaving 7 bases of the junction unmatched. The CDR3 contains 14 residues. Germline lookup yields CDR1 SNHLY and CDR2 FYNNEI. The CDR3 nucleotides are TGTGCCAGCAGTGCCAGGACAGGCGCGTACGAGCAGTACTTC. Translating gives CASSARTGAYEQYF.